This T cell receptor (beta chain) was profiled in a study of T-cell reconstitution after alpha-beta-depleted transplantation in children. Study outcomes and limitations: After one year, T-cell counts and TCRbeta diversity mostly came from new T cells. About two months after transplant, alpha-beta T cells reportedly came from several hundred expanded graft clones. The origin of high day-60 TCRbeta diversity in some patients lay in surviving recipient T cells and thymic progenitors.

Germline V CDR1 and CDR2: SGHVS, FQNEAQ. The CDR3 consists of 14 residues. With 5 bases clipped from V and 2 bases from J, the junction kept 3 bases outside the gene matches. This clonotype was detected many times. Its antigen is still unknown. Unique molecular identifiers featured in how the TCRbeta library was prepared. TCRdb re-called the PCR reads through MiXCR, storing one row per CDR3 protein. The profile covers hundreds of thousands of distinct CDR3 sequences, with roughly 13% appearing a single time and around 2% taken by the ten largest. This sequence was found in a male patient younger than 18 who had a stem cell transplant for acute myeloid leukemia, so the T cells may come from the graft donor. Sample: PBMCs, mostly from graft donor cells, taken 360 days after TCRalphabeta/CD19-depleted stem cell transplant. J is TRBJ2-1 and V is TRBV7-8, with 7 nucleotides matching TRBD2. The CDR3 protein is CASSILAPYNEQFF. CDR3 in DNA: TGTGCCAGCAGCATACTAGCGCCCTACAATGAGCAGTTCTTC.